These 10 T cell receptor beta chains came from one sample sequenced in a study of control samples from healthy donors and cancer patients. Clones were sequenced by immunoSEQ multiplex PCR, and TCRdb holds only the in-frame ones, with some missing. Here the sample spans 120,000 to 150,000 clones, around 85% being singletons. The sequencing sample was made of blood. These receptor sequences come from a woman under 40 in good health.

The chain uses TRBV6-4 and TRBJ1-2; TRBD1 might be the D (5 bases). This CDR3 spans 14 amino acids. The germline V gene has CDR1 MRHNA and CDR2 SNTAGT. Trimming cost V 0 bases and J 5 bases, with 10 bases left between them. DNA of the CDR3: TGTGCCAGCAGTGACTCGGGGGGGATATATGGCTACACCTTC. Residues: CASSDSGGIYGYTF.

The J gene is TRBJ1-3, the V gene TRBV5-1, with a possible D match to TRBD1 (6 bases). Trimming took off 4 bases at V and 0 bases at J, with 11 bases between the two ends. Germline assignment: CDR1 SGHRS and CDR2 YFSETQ. This CDR3 contains 15 residues. The CDR3 spells CASSRDTASGNTIYF. The DNA for the CDR3 is TGCGCCAGCAGCCGGGACACGGCCTCTGGAAACACCATATATTTT.

As regards this clone: Because it lacks the conserved phenylalanine or tryptophan at the end, this CDR3 is likely a read error. The DNA is left out, because the CDR3 cannot be placed on it with certainty; the CDR3 is given as TCRdb lists it. This chain connects TRBV27 to TRBJ2-3; no DNA check was done on the table's D call, TRBD2. CDR1 is MNHEY and CDR2 is SMNVEV in the germline V gene (reference sequence). The CDR3 is 13 residues long, counting both termini. CDR3 protein: CASSPPARDCEEV.

The chain recombines TRBV7-6 with TRBJ1-5, with D tentatively TRBD1 (5 bases). V lost 1 base, J lost 2 bases, and 12 bases lay in between. This CDR3 has 16 residues. Per the germline V gene, CDR1 is SGHVS and CDR2 is FNYEAQ. The CDR3, as DNA: TGTGCCAGCAGCTTAGATCCAGGGTTCGGCAATCAGCCCCAGCATTTT. Translated: CASSLDPGFGNQPQHF. The full variable domain, completed using reference TRBV7-6 and TRBJ1-5, is GAGVSQSPRYKVTKRGQDVALRCDPISGHVSLYWYRQALGQGPEFLTYFNYEAQQDKSGLPNDRFSAERPEGSISTLTIQRTEQRDSAMYRCASSLDPGFGNQPQHFGDGTRLSIL.

The chain uses TRBV5-1 and TRBJ1-6; weak D call: TRBD1 (5 bases). The CDR3 is made up of 13 amino acids. Trimming removed 5 bases at V and 7 bases at J, with 10 bases between. CDR1 and CDR2 (germline): SGHRS, YFSETQ. The DNA of the CDR3 is TGCGCCAGCAGTAACTACAGGAATTCACCCCTCCACTTT. Amino acids: CASSNYRNSPLHF.

This chain joins TRBV15 and TRBJ2-7; the D is unclear. The CDR3 length is 14 residues. The ends were cut back, 0 bases at V and 3 bases at J, with 9 bases in the middle. Germline CDR1 reads LNHNV; CDR2 reads YYDKDF (reference sequence). CDR3 DNA sequence: TGTGCCACCAGCAGAGATCGCGGCTACTACGAGCAGTACTTC. It translates to CATSRDRGYYEQYF.

V usage is TRBV7-3 and J usage is TRBJ1-1, with 7 bases lining up with TRBD1. Unmatched junction bases numbered 7, after V lost 6 bases and J lost 3 bases. Germline V gene lookup returns CDR1 SGHTA and CDR2 FQGTGA. CDR3 length: 14 residues. The CDR3 DNA reads TGTGCCAGCAGAAGGGGGCCAGGTGACACTGAAGCTTTCTTT. Protein: CASRRGPGDTEAFF.

The chain couples TRBV5-1 to TRBJ1-1; 7 nucleotides agree with TRBD1. The CDR3 has 16 residues. Per the germline V gene, CDR1 is SGHRS and CDR2 is YFSETQ. J was trimmed by 4 bases and V by 1 base; bases with no gene match: 10. CDR3 coding DNA: TGCGCCAGCAGCTTGTCGACTGGACAGGACGGCACTGAAGCTTTCTTT. This sequence encodes CASSLSTGQDGTEAFF.

The chain uses TRBV3-1 (or the pseudogene TRBV3-2) and TRBJ2-1, with D uncertain. The germline V gene encodes CDR1 LGHDT and CDR2 YNNKEL (reference sequence). CDR3 size: 11 residues. Deletions cut 4 bases from V and 7 bases from J, with 5 bases between. CDR3 bases: TGTGCCAGCAGCCTGGAGAATGAGCAGTTCTTC. Its translation is CASSLENEQFF.

The rearrangement links TRBV12-3 or TRBV12-4 to TRBJ1-2, with TRBD1 matching over 7 bases. V lost 6 bases to trimming and J lost 8 bases; unmatched junction nucleotides: 3. CDR3 length: 11 residues. CDR3 region: CASSNRGGYTF. As DNA, the CDR3 is TGTGCCAGCAGCAACAGGGGCGGCTACACCTTC.